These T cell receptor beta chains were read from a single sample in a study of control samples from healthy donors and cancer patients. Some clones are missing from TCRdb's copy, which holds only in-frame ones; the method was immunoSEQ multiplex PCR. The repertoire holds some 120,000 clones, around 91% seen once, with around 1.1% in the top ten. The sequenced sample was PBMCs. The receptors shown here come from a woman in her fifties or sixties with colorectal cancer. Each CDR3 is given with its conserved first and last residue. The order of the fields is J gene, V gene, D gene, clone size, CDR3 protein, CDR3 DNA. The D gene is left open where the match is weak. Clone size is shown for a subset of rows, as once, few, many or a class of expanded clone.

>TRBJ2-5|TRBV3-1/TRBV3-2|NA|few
CASSRKGGETQYF
TGTGCCAGCAGCCGCAAAGGAGGGGAGACCCAGTACTTC
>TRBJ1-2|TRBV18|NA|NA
CASSSDENYGYTF
TGTGCCAGCTCATCTGACGAGAACTATGGCTACACCTTC
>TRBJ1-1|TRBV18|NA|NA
CASSPASSRTEAFF
TGTGCCAGCTCACCGGCTTCCTCTAGGACTGAAGCTTTCTTT
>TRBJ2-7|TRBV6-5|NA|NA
CASLRLNSYEQYF
TGTGCCAGCCTCCGGCTTAATAGTTACGAGCAGTACTTC
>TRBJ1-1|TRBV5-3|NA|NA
CARSSEGDTEAFF
TGTGCCAGAAGCTCTGAGGGCGACACTGAAGCTTTCTTT
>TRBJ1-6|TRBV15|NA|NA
CATTYSRSSPLHF
TGTGCCACCACCTACAGCAGGAGTTCACCCCTCCACTTT
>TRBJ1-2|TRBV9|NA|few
CASSVAKEGRHYGYTF
TGTGCCAGCAGCGTAGCTAAGGAGGGGCGTCACTATGGCTACACCTTC
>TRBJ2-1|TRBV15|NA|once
CATSRGGRSYNEQFF
TGTGCCACCAGCAGAGGCGGGCGGTCCTACAATGAGCAGTTCTTC
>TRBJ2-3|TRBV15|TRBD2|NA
CATSRDSSSGRSTDTQYF
TGTGCCACCAGCAGAGACTCTTCTAGCGGGAGGAGCACAGATACGCAGTATTTT
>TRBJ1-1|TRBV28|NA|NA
CASTHEKGMNTEAFF
TGTGCCAGCACTCACGAGAAGGGAATGAACACTGAAGCTTTCTTT
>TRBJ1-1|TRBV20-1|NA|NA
CSVGENTEAFF
TGCAGTGTGGGAGAGAACACTGAAGCTTTCTTT